This section outlines one T cell receptor (beta chain) sequence together with its context. Per the study methods: Estimates of nucleated cell counts were drawn from the amplification of reference gene primers. Clones were sequenced by immunoSEQ multiplex PCR, and TCRdb holds only the in-frame ones, with some missing. V and J calls and clone size are given by that table; D and trimming were obtained from the DNA. This sample has tens of thousands of clones; roughly 83% occur once, and the top ten carry approximately 15%. The sample comes from a study of blood T cell repertoires in COVID-19. About the study: PBMCs, B-cell-depleted T cells, or T cells were the source of the cDNA or gDNA that made up the material.

CDR1 and CDR2 from the germline V gene are SNHLY and FYNNEI. V was pared by 6 bases and J by 3 bases, with 8 bases between. The CDR3 totals 12 residues. Sequencing used peripheral blood. This receptor was identified in a man aged 65 to 85 with active COVID-19. The chain has TRBV2 and TRBJ1-1, with D perhaps TRBD1 (6 bases). The CDR3 nucleotides read TGTGCCAGCAGGGCAGGGGACACTGAAGCTTTCTTT. Protein product: CASRAGDTEAFF.